A selection of T cell receptor beta chains follows, all from one sample in a study of T cells in Graves' hyperthyroidism and ophthalmopathy. TCRdb passed the multiplex PCR reads through MiXCR, listing each CDR3 protein once. The sample includes about 540,000 distinct CDR3 sequences, around 42% seen only once; the top ten take more than 7.5%. Sequencing was done on a sample of peripheral blood or thyroid tissue (not recorded which). The source is a woman younger than 35 with Graves' hyperthyroidism. Each CDR3 is given with its conserved first and last residue. A D gene is named only where the DNA matches it firmly. Some rows have no size entry. The others give once, few or many, or a class for an expanded clone.

clone_size | j_call | d_call | v_call | cdr3_length | cdr3_nt | cdr3_aa
many | TRBJ1-2 | TRBD1 | TRBV24-1 | 16 | TGTGCCACCAGTGGTGAGGGTACAGGGGGCTTCTATGGCTACACCTTC | CATSGEGTGGFYGYTF
few | TRBJ1-2 | . | TRBV15 | 14 | TGTGCCACCAGCAGAGATAGGGGCACCTATGGCTACACCTTC | CATSRDRGTYGYTF
many | TRBJ2-7 | . | TRBV7-2 | 13 | TGTGCCAGCAGCGACCGACTAGTTGTCGAGCAGTACTTC | CASSDRLVVEQYF
many | TRBJ2-5 | TRBD2 | TRBV19 | 16 | TGTGCCACCTCATGGGCGCGAGGAAGAGCGGGGGAGACCCAGTACTTC | CATSWARGRAGETQYF
many | TRBJ1-6 | . | TRBV12-3/TRBV12-4 | 12 | TGTGCCAGCAGTCCAGGGGTTTCACCCCTCCACTTT | CASSPGVSPLHF
few | TRBJ2-1 | . | TRBV20-1 | 13 | TGCAGTGCTAGCCCAAGAGGTTACAATGAGCAGTTCTTC | CSASPRGYNEQFF
many | TRBJ2-5 | TRBD2 | TRBV12-3/TRBV12-4 | 16 | TGTGCCAGCAGTTTAGGGGCTAGCGGGAGGTTAGAGACCCAGTACTTC | CASSLGASGRLETQYF
. | TRBJ2-4 | . | TRBV29-1 | 13 | TGCAGCGTTTTGCGGGGTACCCTCAACATTCAGTACTTC | CSVLRGTLNIQYF
. | TRBJ1-1 | . | TRBV30 | 14 | TGTGCCTGGAGTGGCCTTACAGTCTACACTGAAGCTTTCTTT | CAWSGLTVYTEAFF
. | TRBJ2-5 | TRBD1 | TRBV12-3/TRBV12-4 | 14 | TGTGCCAGCAGGGGACAGGGAAACCAAGAGACCCAGTACTTC | CASRGQGNQETQYF
. | TRBJ1-2 | . | TRBV4-1 | 15 | TGCGCCAGCAGCCAAAGTGGGGACGGTGCCTATGGCTACACCTTC | CASSQSGDGAYGYTF
few | TRBJ2-2 | . | TRBV12-5 | 17 | TGTGCTAGTGGTTTGGGCAGGGATATCGCGAACACCGGGGAGCTGTTTTTT | CASGLGRDIANTGELFF
many | TRBJ1-5 | . | TRBV7-8 | 12 | TGTGCCAGCAGTTTACGGGACCCCCCACTTCATTTT | CASSLRDPPLHF
. | TRBJ2-3 | . | TRBV9 | 13 | TGTGCCAGCACCCCGTGGATGGGAGATACGCAGTATTTT | CASTPWMGDTQYF
. | TRBJ1-2 | . | TRBV13 | 15 | TGTGCCAGCAGGGATGCAGGGAGAGCGATTAGGAGCTACGCCTTC | CASRDAGRAIRSYAF
many | TRBJ2-7 | . | TRBV24-1 | 15 | TGTGCCACCAGTGATTCCGGCGGTAACAACTACGAGCAGTACTTC | CATSDSGGNNYEQYF
few | TRBJ2-7 | TRBD2 | TRBV2 | 14 | TGTGCCAGCAGGGCAGGACTAGCGGGAGATGAGCAGTACTTC | CASRAGLAGDEQYF
many | TRBJ2-7 | . | TRBV2 | 12 | TGTGCCAGCAGTGAGCAGGGGTTCTGGCAGTACTTC | CASSEQGFWQYF
few | TRBJ2-3 | TRBD2 | TRBV20-1 | 16 | TGCAGTCCTTCTCAGATAGCGGGAGGGCCGGCAGATACGCAGTATTTT | CSPSQIAGGPADTQYF
. | TRBJ2-6 | . | TRBV20-1 | 12 | TGCAGCCCGGGGGCTGGGGCCAACGTCCTGACTTTC | CSPGAGANVLTF
many | TRBJ1-2 | . | TRBV12-5 | 12 | TGTGCTAGTGGTTCCCAGGTTTTTGGCTACACCTTC | CASGSQVFGYTF
many | TRBJ2-7 | . | TRBV20-1 | 12 | TGCAGTGCTAGGAGCTATTCCTACGAGCAGTACTTC | CSARSYSYEQYF
. | TRBJ1-3 | . | TRBV7-3 | 14 | TGTGCCAGCACCGTTAGCGGGACAGGAAACACCATATATTTT | CASTVSGTGNTIYF
. | TRBJ1-1 | . | TRBV11-2 | 12 | TGTGCCAGCAGTCCAGACAGGTTTGATGCTTTCTTT | CASSPDRFDAFF
. | TRBJ1-5 | TRBD1 | TRBV10-3 | 14 | TGTGCTAGAGACCGGGACAGGGCGAATCAGCCCCAGCATTTT | CARDRDRANQPQHF
. | TRBJ1-5 | . | TRBV2 | 10 | TGTGCCAGCAGTTTAGAGACCCAGCATTTT | CASSLETQHF
many | TRBJ1-1 | TRBD1 | TRBV7-8 | 14 | TGTGCCAGCAGCTTAGCATCAGGGGGCGCGTTAGTTTTCTTT | CASSLASGGALVFF
. | TRBJ2-2 | . | TRBV20-1 | 11 | TGCAGTGCTAGGAGGACAGGGGAGCTGTTTTTT | CSARRTGELFF
. | TRBJ1-1 | TRBD1 | TRBV4-1 | 16 | TGCGCCAGCAACCCGGGACAGGGGCCGAGGGGCACTGAAGCTTTCTTT | CASNPGQGPRGTEAFF
. | TRBJ2-1 | . | TRBV9 | 14 | TGTGCCAGCAGCTCTCGGGATCCGCTTAATGAGCAGTTCTTC | CASSSRDPLNEQFF
. | TRBJ2-5 | TRBD1 | TRBV29-1 | 15 | TGCAGCGTTGTGGACAGGAACTTGGGTCAAGAGACCCAGTACTTC | CSVVDRNLGQETQYF
many | TRBJ1-5 | TRBD1 | TRBV11-2 | 16 | TGTGCCAGCAGCAAAAGCAGGGGACAGCTCAATCAGCCCCAGCATTTT | CASSKSRGQLNQPQHF
once | TRBJ2-2 | TRBD2 | TRBV19 | 15 | TGTGCCAGTATTGAGGATAGCGGGAAAACCGGGGAGCTGTTTTTT | CASIEDSGKTGELFF
many | TRBJ1-2 | . | TRBV14 | 16 | TGTGCCAGCAGCCTCCAGGGCCTCTCGGCTAACTATGGCTACACCTTC | CASSLQGLSANYGYTF
many | TRBJ1-4 | . | TRBV25-1 | 14 | TGTGCCAGCTCTTGGGGAGGGGCTAATGAAAAACTGTTTTTT | CASSWGGANEKLFF
. | TRBJ1-5 | TRBD1 | TRBV29-1 | 14 | TGCAGCGCCCAACGCGGACAGGGGGGGCAGCCCCAGCATTTT | CSAQRGQGGQPQHF
. | TRBJ2-5 | . | TRBV7-9 | 12 | TGTGCCAGCAGGGCCCTCCGGGAGACCCAGTACTTC | CASRALRETQYF
few | TRBJ2-1 | TRBD2 | TRBV5-1 | 14 | TGCGCCAGCAGCTTGGAACTAGCGCTTAATGAGCAGTTCTTC | CASSLELALNEQFF
many | TRBJ2-2 | . | TRBV2 | 12 | TGTGCCAGCCCGGGGAACACCGGGGAGCTGTTTTTT | CASPGNTGELFF
many | TRBJ1-1 | . | TRBV12-3/TRBV12-4 | 13 | TGTGCCAGCAGTCTAACAGGGACCACTGAAGCTTTCTTT | CASSLTGTTEAFF
. | TRBJ1-2 | . | TRBV29-1 | 12 | TGCAGCGTTGAGGGGGGACCAGGCGGCTACACCTTC | CSVEGGPGGYTF
. | TRBJ2-1 | . | TRBV25-1 | 13 | TGTGCCAGCAGTGTTGGACAATACAATGAGCAGTTCTTC | CASSVGQYNEQFF
many | TRBJ2-7 | TRBD2 | TRBV7-9 | 18 | TGTGCCAGCAGCTTCTTGGGGCATCGACTAGCGGGAGACTACGAGCAGTACTTC | CASSFLGHRLAGDYEQYF